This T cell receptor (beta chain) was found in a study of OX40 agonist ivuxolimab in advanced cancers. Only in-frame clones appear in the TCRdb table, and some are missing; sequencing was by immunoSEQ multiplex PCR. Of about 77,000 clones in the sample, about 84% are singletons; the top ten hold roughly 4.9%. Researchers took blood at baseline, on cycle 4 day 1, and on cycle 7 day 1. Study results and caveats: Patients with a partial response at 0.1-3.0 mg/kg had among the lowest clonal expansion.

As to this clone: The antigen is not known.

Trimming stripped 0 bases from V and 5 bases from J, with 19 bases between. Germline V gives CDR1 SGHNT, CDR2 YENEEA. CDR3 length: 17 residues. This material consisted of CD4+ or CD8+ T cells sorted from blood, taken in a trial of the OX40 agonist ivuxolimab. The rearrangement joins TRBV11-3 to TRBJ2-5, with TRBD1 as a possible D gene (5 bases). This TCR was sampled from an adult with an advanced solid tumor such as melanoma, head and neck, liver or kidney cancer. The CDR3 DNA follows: TGTGCCAGCAGCTTAGACGGCCTAGGGGTATTTTCGGAGACCCAGTACTTC. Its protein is CASSLDGLGVFSETQYF. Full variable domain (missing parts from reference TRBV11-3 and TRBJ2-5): EAGVVQSPRYKIIEKKQPVAFWCNPISGHNTLYWYLQNLGQGPELLIRYENEEAVDDSQLPKDRFSAERLKGVDSTLKIQPAELGDSAVYLCASSLDGLGVFSETQYFGPGTRLLVL.